The 21 T cell receptor beta chains below come from one sample, sequenced in a study of cytomegalovirus exposure and HLA in healthy donors (dated by TCRdb to about 2017). Library prep was done by the immunoSEQ multiplex PCR assay. For the multiplex PCR, a mixture combining 60 forward primers for TCR Vbeta segments and 13 reverse primers for TCR Jbeta segments was used. TCRdb mirrors the immuneACCESS table, restricted to in-frame sequences. Some clones are absent from its copies; in checked studies, under half trace to an unresolved V gene, and the reason for the others is unknown. The sample table shows around 100,000 clones, and over 60% are seen once. Approximately 3.1% of the sample lies in the top ten. The sequenced material came from PBMCs. The receptors originated from a woman younger than 35 in good health and CMV-seropositive.

The chain is built from TRBV18 and TRBJ1-2; D gene uncertain. The germline gives CDR1 KGHSH, CDR2 LQKENI. V was cut by 3 bases and J by 1 base, with 6 bases left in between. The CDR3 covers 13 residues. The CDR3 loop is CASSPDFNYGYTF. The CDR3 region has the DNA TGTGCCAGCTCACCCGACTTTAACTATGGCTACACCTTC.

This clone was detected only a few times. The chain joins TRBV19 to TRBJ1-5, with 7 bases fitting TRBD1. The V segment lost 4 bases and the J segment 4 bases; nucleotides outside the gene matches: 4. The CDR3 totals 14 residues. Germline CDR1 and CDR2: LNHDA and SQIVND (reference sequence). Here the CDR3 DNA reads TGTGCCAGTAGTAGGGAGACAGGGAATCAGCCCCAGCATTTT. It translates to CASSRETGNQPQHF.

CDR3 residues: CASRKEGTGELFF. Written as DNA, the CDR3 is TGCGCCAGCAGGAAGGAGGGAACCGGGGAGCTGTTTTTT. J is TRBJ2-2 and V is TRBV23-1, with D tentatively TRBD2 (6 bases). TRBV23-1 is classed as an ORF, of uncertain function. The CDR3 runs 13 residues. The V gene lost 6 bases and the J gene lost 5 bases, with 10 bases spanning the gap.

This clone turned up a few times. The chain employs TRBV28 and TRBJ2-1; unclear D gene. The CDR3 consists of 13 residues. In germline, CDR1 is MDHEN, CDR2 SYDVKM. Trimming removed 2 bases at V and 6 bases at J, with 8 bases between. The CDR3 sequence is CASSLTTPNEQFF. In DNA form, the CDR3 reads TGTGCCAGCAGTTTAACTACCCCCAATGAGCAGTTCTTC.

The V gene is TRBV4-1, the J gene TRBJ2-5, with a tentative D call TRBD1 (6 bases). Trimming took 0 bases from V and 5 from J, leaving 19 bases between them. The length of the CDR3 is 17 residues. Germline loops: CDR1 MGHRA, CDR2 YSYEKL. CDR3 in amino acids: CASSQDKVTGMGETQYF. The DNA for the CDR3 is TGCGCCAGCAGCCAAGATAAGGTTACAGGGATGGGCGAGACCCAGTACTTC.

The gene calls are TRBV30 and TRBJ2-7, with D uncertain. Germline V gene data show CDR1 as GTSNPN and CDR2 as SVGIG (reference sequence). The ends were cut back, 0 bases at V and 0 bases at J, with 9 bases in the middle. The CDR3 sequence is 14 residues long. CDR3 in amino acids: CAWSVHRSSYEQYF. The CDR3 region has the DNA TGTGCCTGGAGTGTACACAGAAGCTCCTACGAGCAGTACTTC.

This chain connects TRBV6-5 to TRBJ2-5, with D maybe TRBD2 (6 bases). This CDR3 comprises 13 residues. Germline assignment: CDR1 MNHEY and CDR2 SVGAGI. Between the trimmed V and J ends, which lost 5 bases and 5 bases, there was a span of 12 bases. CDR3 residues: CASSRLGEETQYF. CDR3 DNA: TGTGCCAGCAGTCGACTAGGGGAGGAGACCCAGTACTTC.

The J gene is TRBJ2-5, the V gene TRBV10-1; D is possibly TRBD1 (6 bases). The J call may be wrong; the DNA end is better matched by TRBJ2-7. The CDR3 spans 13 residues. Germline CDR1 is WNHNN and CDR2 is SYGVQD (reference sequence). The DNA for the CDR3 is TGCGCCAGCAGTGAAGCAGGGGCTTACGAGCAGTACTTC. Translation gives CASSEAGAYEQYF.

The chain uses TRBV15 and TRBJ2-7, with 12 bases that match TRBD2. The germline V gene encodes CDR1 LNHNV and CDR2 YYDKDF (reference sequence). V dropped 1 base and J dropped 7; count of bases not matched to a gene: 5. This CDR3 has 15 amino acids. For the CDR3, the DNA is TGTGCCACCAGCAGAGCCCTAGCGGGAGGGCTTGAGCAGTACTTC. Its translation: CATSRALAGGLEQYF.

This clone was seen a single time. The V call is TRBV6-5, the J call TRBJ2-7; 7 bases agree with TRBD1. In germline, CDR1 is MNHEY, CDR2 SVGAGI. This CDR3 contains 15 residues. J gave up 1 base and V 5 bases, and 8 bases lay outside the gene matches. For the CDR3, the DNA is TGTGCCAGCAGTCTGGTTGACAGGGAGTCCTACGAGCAGTACTTC. It translates to CASSLVDRESYEQYF.

The gene calls are TRBV30 and TRBJ1-6; 7 positions agree with TRBD1. Germline CDR1 is GTSNPN and CDR2 is SVGIG (reference sequence). The CDR3 consists of 19 residues. Trimming removed 1 base from V and 3 bases from J; junction bases left unmatched: 15. CDR3 DNA: TGTGCCTGGAGTGGAGGATTCGGGACAGCCAACTTCTATAATTCACCCCTCCACTTT. As protein: CAWSGGFGTANFYNSPLHF.

This chain joins TRBV28 and TRBJ1-1; D perhaps matches TRBD1 (6 bases). Trimming left V 1 base short and J 4 bases short, with 13 bases between. Germline V lookup: CDR1 MDHEN, CDR2 SYDVKM. CDR3 length: 15 amino acids. CDR3 DNA sequence: TGTGCCAGCAGTTTATCACAGGGAGGGGCCACTGAAGCTTTCTTT. It yields the protein CASSLSQGGATEAFF.

This clone showed up just a few times. This chain connects TRBV11-3 to TRBJ1-2; D call uncertain. Trimming took off 2 bases at V and 4 bases at J, with 8 bases between the two ends. The germline V gene has CDR1 SGHNT and CDR2 YENEEA. This CDR3 has 13 amino acids. The CDR3 here is CASSLSVGYGYTF. CDR3 coding DNA: TGTGCCAGCAGCTTATCCGTCGGCTATGGCTACACCTTC.

The J gene is TRBJ2-5, the V gene TRBV25-1; TRBD2 might be the D (6 bases). The J call may be in error: the DNA end matches TRBJ2-7 better. CDR1 and CDR2 from the germline V gene are MGHDK and SYGVNS. The CDR3 loop spans 12 amino acids. The CDR3 region is CASTRDSYEQYF. As DNA, the CDR3 is TGTGCCAGCACGCGGGACTCCTACGAGCAGTACTTC.

The rearrangement links TRBV19 to TRBJ2-6; 9 nucleotides match TRBD1. V was clipped by 2 bases and J by 0 bases; unmatched bases: 5. From germline, CDR1 is LNHDA and CDR2 SQIVND (reference sequence). This CDR3 has 18 residues. CDR3 bases: TGTGCCAGTAGTATACGGGACAGGGTCAGCTCTGGGGCCAACGTCCTGACTTTC. This translates into CASSIRDRVSSGANVLTF. Looking up the rest from reference TRBV19 and TRBJ2-6 gives the full variable domain: DGGITQSPKYLFRKEGQNVTLSCEQNLNHDAMYWYRQDPGQGLRLIYYSQIVNDFQKGDIAEGYSVSREKKESFPLTVTSAQKNPTAFYLCASSIRDRVSSGANVLTFGAGSRLTVL.

This clone was recorded once. One end of the junction does not line up with germline, which may come from a read error. This chain connects TRBV7-7 to TRBJ2-7, with TRBD2 identical over 12 bases. The CDR3 is 15 amino acids. Germline CDR1 reads SSHAT; CDR2 reads FNYEAQ (reference sequence). The CDR3 loop is CASSFRLAGEDEQYF. CDR3 DNA sequence: TGTGCTAGCAGCTTTCGACTAGCGGGAGAGGACGAGCAGTACTTC.

The V gene is TRBV6-1, the J gene TRBJ2-7; D is perhaps TRBD1 (7 bases). The CDR3 is made up of 15 amino acids. V was trimmed by 6 bases and J by 4 bases, leaving 19 bases between them. CDR1 and CDR2 (germline): MNHNS, SASEGT. CDR3 residues: CASSGGGDRAYEQYF. CDR3 DNA: TGTGCCAGCAGCGGAGGGGGCGACAGGGCATACGAGCAGTACTTC.

The V gene is TRBV7-3, the J gene TRBJ2-1; 10 bases line up with TRBD2. Per germline, CDR1 SGHTA and CDR2 FQGTGA. CDR3 length equals 15 residues. Losses at the gene ends were 5 bases for V and 8 bases for J; bases not matched to a gene: 9. The CDR3 reads CASSPPGLAKDEQFF. The CDR3 region has the DNA TGTGCCAGCAGCCCGCCGGGACTAGCGAAGGATGAGCAGTTCTTC. Full variable domain (outside the CDR3, taken from reference TRBV7-3 and TRBJ2-1): GAGVSQTPSNKVTEKGKYVELRCDPISGHTALYWYRQSLGQGPEFLIYFQGTGAADDSGLPNDRFFAVRPEGSVSTLKIQRTERGDSAVYLCASSPPGLAKDEQFFGPGTRLTVL.

This sequence joins TRBV15 and TRBJ2-1; TRBD2 aligns across 7 bases. J lost 4 bases, V lost 6 bases, and 6 bases had no gene match. The germline V gene has CDR1 LNHNV and CDR2 YYDKDF (reference sequence). The CDR3 sequence is 14 residues long. CDR3 region: CATSRSGKYNEQFF. CDR3 DNA sequence: TGTGCCACCAGTCGGAGCGGGAAGTACAATGAGCAGTTCTTC.

V usage is TRBV9 and J usage is TRBJ1-2, with D possibly TRBD1 on 5 matching bases. The V gene lost 4 bases and the J gene lost 3 bases, with 16 bases spanning the gap. Germline CDR1 is SGDLS and CDR2 is YYNGEE. The CDR3 sequence is 15 residues long. The CDR3 DNA sequence: TGTGCCAGCAGCCCCCAGACGGGGGAGCACTATGGCTACACCTTC. It encodes CASSPQTGEHYGYTF.

The chain's CDR3 is CASSQDKDYRYEQYF. For the CDR3, the DNA is TGCGCCAGCAGCCAAGATAAGGACTACCGCTACGAGCAGTACTTC. J is TRBJ2-7 and V is TRBV4-1; D is possibly TRBD2 (6 bases). The V end was cut by 0 bases, the J end by 3 bases, with 12 bases between. CDR1 is MGHRA, CDR2 YSYEKL, per germline. CDR3 length equals 15 residues.